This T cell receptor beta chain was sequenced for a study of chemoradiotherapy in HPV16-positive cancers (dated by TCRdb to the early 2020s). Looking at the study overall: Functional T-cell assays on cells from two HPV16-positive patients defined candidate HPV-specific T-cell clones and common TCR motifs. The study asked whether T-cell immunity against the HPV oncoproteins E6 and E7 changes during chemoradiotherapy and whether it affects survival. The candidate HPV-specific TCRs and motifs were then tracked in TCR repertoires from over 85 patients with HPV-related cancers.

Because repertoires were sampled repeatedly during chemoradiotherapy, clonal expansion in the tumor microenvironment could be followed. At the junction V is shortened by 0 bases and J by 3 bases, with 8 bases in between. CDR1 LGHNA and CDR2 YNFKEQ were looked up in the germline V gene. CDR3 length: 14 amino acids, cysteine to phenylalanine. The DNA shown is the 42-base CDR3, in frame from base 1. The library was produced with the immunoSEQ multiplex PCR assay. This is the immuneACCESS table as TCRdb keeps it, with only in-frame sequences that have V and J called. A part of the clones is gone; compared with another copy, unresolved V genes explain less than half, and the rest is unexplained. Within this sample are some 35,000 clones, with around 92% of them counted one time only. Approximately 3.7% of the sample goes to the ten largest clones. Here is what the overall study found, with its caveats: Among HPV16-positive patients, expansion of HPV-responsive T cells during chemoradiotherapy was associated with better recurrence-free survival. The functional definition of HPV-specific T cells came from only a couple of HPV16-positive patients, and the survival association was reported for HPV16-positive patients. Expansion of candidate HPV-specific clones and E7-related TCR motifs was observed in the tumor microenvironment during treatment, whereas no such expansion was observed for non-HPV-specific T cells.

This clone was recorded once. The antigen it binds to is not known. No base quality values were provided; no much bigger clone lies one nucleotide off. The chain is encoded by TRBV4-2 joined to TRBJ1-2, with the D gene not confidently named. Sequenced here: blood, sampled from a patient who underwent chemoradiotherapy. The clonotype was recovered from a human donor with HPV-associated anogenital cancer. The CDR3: CASSQDLVDYGYTF. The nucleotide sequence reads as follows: TGTGCCAGCAGCCAAGATCTCGTGGACTATGGCTACACCTTC.